The source of this T cell receptor (beta chain) is a study of blood T cells in healthy people across ages. General study findings and limits: The fall in TCR beta diversity per million T cells was roughly linear with age.

With respect to this clonotype: Its matching antigen is unknown.

V lost 7 bases, J lost 0 bases, and 5 bases stayed unmatched. CDR3 length: 14 amino acids. The germline V gene has CDR1 SQVTM and CDR2 ANQGSEA. The second PCR ran about 6 to 11 cycles with a sample-barcoded 5' primer and J-beta primers. Each single sample gave us at least 2.5 million CDR3-containing paired-end reads. TCRdb independently ran MiXCR on the 5' RACE reads; one entry per CDR3 protein. The data contain under 1,000,000 distinct CDR3 sequences, roughly 40% of them singletons. The chain combines TRBV29-1 with TRBJ1-3; 8 nucleotides agree with TRBD1. This receptor was identified in a man aged 18 to 29 in good health. The sample comprised blood. DNA for the CDR3: TGCAGCGCCTGGACAGGGAGCTCTGGAAACACCATATATTTT. This sequence encodes CSAWTGSSGNTIYF.